A single sample is the source of the 17 T cell receptor beta chains below, sequenced in a study of cytomegalovirus exposure and HLA in healthy donors. In the PCR, 60 Vbeta and 13 Jbeta primers were used. Assay: immunoSEQ multiplex PCR; the TCRdb copy retains only in-frame clones and omits some. The sample has tens of thousands of clones, roughly 73% seen once; the top ten hold 2.5% to 3%. Sequenced input: PBMCs. All receptors come from a woman aged 40 to 55 in good health and CMV-seropositive.

The chain uses TRBV19 and TRBJ2-3; D gene uncertain. Per germline, CDR1 LNHDA and CDR2 SQIVND (reference sequence). V was trimmed by 0 bases and J by 8 bases, leaving 6 bases between them. This CDR3 spans 12 amino acids. CDR3 nucleotide sequence: TGTGCCAGTAGTATAGATGAGGTTACGCAGTATTTT. This sequence encodes CASSIDEVTQYF.

The V call is TRBV27, the J call TRBJ2-2; unclear D gene. Looked up from germline, CDR1 is MNHEY and CDR2 is SMNVEV (reference sequence). This CDR3 has 13 amino acids. V dropped 5 bases and J dropped 6 bases, with 10 bases sitting between them. CDR3 sequence reads: CASSLRHSGELFF. CDR3 nucleotides: TGTGCCAGCAGTCTAAGACATTCCGGGGAGCTGTTTTTT.

This chain connects TRBV10-1 to TRBJ1-5, with D uncertain. Germline CDR1 is WNHNN and CDR2 is SYGVQD (reference sequence). This CDR3 is 12 amino acids long. The germline V and J ends were trimmed by 2 bases and 7 bases, with 6 bases remaining between them. The CDR3 spells CASSEGRQPQHF. The CDR3 DNA reads as TGCGCCAGCAGTGAGGGGAGGCAGCCCCAGCATTTT.

This chain uses TRBV28 with TRBJ1-1; D possibly corresponds to TRBD1 (6 bases). Germline CDR1 and CDR2: MDHEN and SYDVKM. V was trimmed by 2 bases and J by 6 bases, leaving 16 bases between them. The CDR3 runs 15 residues. The CDR3 loop reads CASSLLPQGRAEAFF. The CDR3, as DNA: TGTGCCAGCAGTTTACTCCCACAGGGAAGAGCTGAAGCTTTCTTT.

The rearrangement uses TRBV30 and TRBJ1-3; 10 bases line up with TRBD1. CDR1 and CDR2 from the germline V gene are GTSNPN and SVGIG (reference sequence). The CDR3 is 17 residues long. Germline trimming cut 1 base from V and 7 bases from J; bases unmatched to any gene: 13. The CDR3 loop is CAWSANPDRGALNTIYF. The CDR3 DNA sequence: TGTGCCTGGAGTGCCAACCCGGACAGGGGGGCTCTTAACACCATATATTTT.

This clone was recorded a few times. The rearrangement joins TRBV30 to TRBJ1-2; D ambiguous. Trimming took off 2 bases at V and 1 base at J, with 8 bases between the two ends. Germline V gene lookup returns CDR1 GTSNPN and CDR2 SVGIG (reference sequence). This CDR3 has 13 residues. The CDR3 reads CAWSIGSNYGYTF. In nucleotides, the CDR3 is TGTGCCTGGAGTATAGGGAGTAACTATGGCTACACCTTC.

This clone came up a few times. The chain joins TRBV7-8 to TRBJ2-7, with 7 positions matching TRBD1. This CDR3 contains 15 residues. The ends lost 2 bases at V and 5 bases at J; junction bases unmatched: 9. Germline V lookup: CDR1 SGHVS, CDR2 FQNEAQ. CDR3 nucleotides: TGTGCCAGCAGCTTACGTCTGGACAGGCGCGACGAGCAGTACTTC. Translating it yields CASSLRLDRRDEQYF.

The chain uses TRBV25-1 and TRBJ1-5; perhaps TRBD1 as D (6 bases). Looked up from germline, CDR1 is MGHDK and CDR2 is SYGVNS. V was trimmed by 5 bases and J by 1 base, leaving 15 bases between them. The CDR3 covers 16 residues. CDR3 in amino acids: CASSWPGEESNQPQHF. The CDR3 bases are TGTGCCAGCAGTTGGCCAGGGGAAGAGAGCAATCAGCCCCAGCATTTT.

This clone was counted once. The chain uses TRBV28 and TRBJ1-2; 8 bases fit TRBD1. Looked up from germline, CDR1 is MDHEN and CDR2 is SYDVKM. Trimming cost V 9 bases and J 4 bases; bases outside gene matches: 13. This CDR3 is built from 15 residues. The CDR3, as DNA: TGTGCCAGTTACTGGACAGGGCGGGACGGCTATGGCTACACCTTC. This codes for CASYWTGRDGYGYTF.

The J gene is TRBJ2-2, the V gene TRBV5-1; TRBD1 is a possible D gene (5 bases). The CDR3 extends over 17 amino acids. V lost 0 bases, J lost 3 bases, and 15 bases lay in between. Germline V gives CDR1 SGHRS, CDR2 YFSETQ. CDR3 protein: CASSLAIRVRDTGELFF. In DNA, the CDR3 is TGCGCCAGCAGCTTGGCAATACGTGTCAGGGACACCGGGGAGCTGTTTTTT.

The rearrangement joins TRBV7-8 to TRBJ1-1; D is unclear. Deletions cut 3 bases from V and 1 base from J, with 9 bases between. Germline CDR1 and CDR2: SGHVS and FQNEAQ. CDR3 size: 14 residues. CDR3 bases: TGTGCCAGCAGCTTGGGCACAAAGAACACTGAAGCTTTCTTT. Its protein is CASSLGTKNTEAFF.

The rearrangement links TRBV27 to TRBJ2-7; 9 bases fit TRBD1. The CDR3 contains 13 residues. CDR1 MNHEY and CDR2 SMNVEV come from the germline V gene (reference sequence). The J segment lost 5 bases and the V segment lost 4 bases, leaving 3 bases of the junction unmatched. The CDR3 coding sequence is TGTGCCAGCAGTTCAGGACAGGGGAACGAGCAGTACTTC. Translation gives CASSSGQGNEQYF.

The chain employs TRBV28 and TRBJ2-7; TRBD1 agrees at 9 bases. V lost 9 bases and J lost 1; bases outside the gene matches: 10. CDR3 length equals 15 residues. Germline CDR1 reads MDHEN; CDR2 reads SYDVKM. The CDR3 DNA follows: TGTGCCAGTTCGCCGGGACAGGGTCTTTCCTACGAGCAGTACTTC. Translating gives CASSPGQGLSYEQYF.

The chain combines TRBV2 with TRBJ2-3, with no clear D. CDR3 size: 14 residues. Germline CDR1 and CDR2: SNHLY and FYNNEI. V was shortened by 4 bases and J by 2 bases, with 10 bases between the two germline ends. The chain's CDR3 is CASSASSFTDTQYF. CDR3 nucleotides: TGTGCCAGCAGTGCTAGTTCTTTCACAGATACGCAGTATTTT.

This chain uses TRBV7-9 with TRBJ1-1, with a tentative D call TRBD1 (5 bases). V dropped 2 bases and J dropped 1 base, with 8 bases sitting between them. The germline V gene has CDR1 SEHNR and CDR2 FQNEAQ (reference sequence). This CDR3 is built from 14 residues. CDR3 DNA: TGTGCCAGCAGCTTACAGGGAGGGAACACTGAAGCTTTCTTT. Translated, it gives CASSLQGGNTEAFF.

The V and J genes are TRBV7-6 and TRBJ2-7, with a possible D match to TRBD1 (6 bases). The CDR3 is 15 residues long. The V and J ends lost 0 bases and 4 bases respectively, with 13 bases between them. CDR1 SGHVS and CDR2 FNYEAQ come from the germline V gene. The CDR3 DNA sequence: TGTGCCAGCAGCTTAGCACAGGGATCGACGTACGAGCAGTACTTC. Translated: CASSLAQGSTYEQYF.

The chain links TRBV27 to TRBJ1-3; unclear D gene. The ends were cut back, 6 bases at V and 0 bases at J, with 9 bases in the middle. The CDR3 has 14 residues. Germline V CDR1 and CDR2: MNHEY, SMNVEV (reference sequence). Here the CDR3 reads CASRQSFSGNTIYF. As DNA, the CDR3 is TGTGCCAGCAGGCAGTCCTTCTCTGGAAACACCATATATTTT.